Described below is a single T cell receptor beta chain sequence and its context. What it binds is not known. This entry belongs to a study of T cells in localized non-small cell lung cancer. Notes on the study in general: The study linked higher blood T cell density to longer overall survival. The tumor had only one region sequenced, so heterogeneity remains possible. The study found T cell clonality highest in uninvolved adjacent lung, above tumor.

This CDR3 is 15 amino acids long. J was trimmed by 3 bases and V by 0 bases; bases with no gene match: 2. CDR1 SGDLS and CDR2 YYNGEE come from the germline V gene. TCRdb's copy holds only in-frame clones and misses some; the assay was immunoSEQ multiplex PCR. In the table there are roughly 72,000 clones, about 90% of which are singletons. The V call is TRBV9, the J call TRBJ1-2, with 10 bases identical to TRBD1. The sequence came from a male donor older than 55 with stage III squamous cell lung carcinoma. The sequencing used peripheral blood, collected before any cancer treatment. The CDR3 DNA reads TGTGCCAGCAGCGTAGAGGGACAGGGGCACTATGGCTACACCTTC. Translation gives CASSVEGQGHYGYTF.